This T cell receptor beta chain was captured in a study of cytomegalovirus exposure and HLA in healthy donors. CDR3 length: 12 residues. Germline loops: CDR1 MNHNS, CDR2 SASEGT. The PCR used 60 Vbeta and 13 Jbeta primers. The protocol was immunoSEQ multiplex PCR, while the TCRdb copy is restricted to in-frame clones and leaves out a portion. The sample consists of under 200,000 clones, 80% of them appearing once. Source material: PBMCs. V gene TRBV6-1 combines with J gene TRBJ2-5; a weak D match, TRBD1 (5 bases). The end of the DNA aligns better with TRBJ2-7, so the J call may be wrong. The clonotype was recovered from a woman in her forties or fifties in good health and CMV-seropositive. CDR3 in amino acids: CASKGLVHEQYF. The CDR3 DNA sequence: TGTGCCAGCAAGGGGCTAGTCCACGAGCAGTACTTC.